Presented here are 4 T cell receptor beta chains from one specimen sequenced in a study of T cell responses to AZD1222 COVID-19 vaccine (dated by TCRdb to about 2021). Receptors were amplified or captured by the immunoSEQ multiplex PCR assay. Not all clones reach the TCRdb copy of this immuneACCESS table, which keeps in-frame sequences only. Checked studies attribute under half of the gap to unresolved V genes and leave the rest unexplained. In all, the sample holds approximately 130,000 clones, and about 94% of those were seen once. The leading ten clones occupy about 0.86% of the sample. The time point label corresponds to: baseline before first vaccination. The material sequenced was peripheral blood, taken on day 0 of AZD1222 vaccination. These receptor sequences come from an adult in good health.

This chain links TRBV7-8 with TRBJ1-2, with D hard to call. V shed 0 bases and J shed 6 bases, with 11 bases lying between them. This CDR3 comprises 14 residues. CDR1 and CDR2 (germline): SGHVS, FQNEAQ. The CDR3 reads CASSLARGRDGYTF. The CDR3 bases are TGTGCCAGCAGCTTAGCGCGAGGAAGGGATGGCTACACCTTC.

V and J are TRBV19 and TRBJ2-7; D perhaps matches TRBD1 (5 bases). Germline CDR1 and CDR2: LNHDA and SQIVND (reference sequence). V was cut by 7 bases and J by 3 bases, with 13 bases left in between. The CDR3 has 13 amino acids. The CDR3 region is CASKGSGLYEQYF. CDR3 sequence (DNA): TGTGCCAGTAAAGGGTCAGGGCTCTACGAGCAGTACTTC.

This clone was detected once. This chain connects TRBV9 to TRBJ2-7, with 10 bases identical to TRBD2. J gave up 2 bases and V 2 bases, and 4 bases lay outside the gene matches. There are 15 residues in the CDR3. In germline, CDR1 is SGDLS, CDR2 YYNGEE. The CDR3 DNA reads TGTGCCAGCAGCGTGAGAAGCGGGGGGGCCTACGAGCAGTACTTC. This translates into CASSVRSGGAYEQYF.

The chain couples TRBV20-1 to TRBJ2-5; D is possibly TRBD1 (6 bases). The CDR3 extends over 11 amino acids. Trimming stripped 6 bases from V and 1 base from J, with 6 bases between. CDR1 is DFQATT and CDR2 is SNEGSKA in the germline V gene (reference sequence). CDR3 nucleotides: TGCAGTGCGGACAGCCAAGAGACCCAGTACTTC. It is translated as CSADSQETQYF.